This T cell receptor (beta chain) was sequenced for a study of CD8 T cells in Susac syndrome. After extraction with the RNeasy kit, roughly 0.5 to 1 ug of the RNA was reverse transcribed using random hexamers. TCRdb re-derived calls from the immunoSEQ multiplex PCR reads in MiXCR, one entry per CDR3 protein. The sample records about 300,000 distinct CDR3 sequences, around 83% being singletons. The CDR3 is 15 amino acids. CDR1 and CDR2 from the germline V gene are DFQATT and SNEGSKA (reference sequence). Trimming shortened V by 0 bases and J by 8 bases, and 16 bases separated the two germline ends. The sequenced sample was CD8+ T cells from PBMCs. The gene calls are TRBV20-1 and TRBJ1-4, with D uncertain. The origin of this receptor is a human donor with multiple sclerosis. CDR3 sequence (DNA): TGCAGTGCTAGAGATTTGAGCCTAAGTAGGGAAAAACTGTTTTTT. Protein: CSARDLSLSREKLFF.